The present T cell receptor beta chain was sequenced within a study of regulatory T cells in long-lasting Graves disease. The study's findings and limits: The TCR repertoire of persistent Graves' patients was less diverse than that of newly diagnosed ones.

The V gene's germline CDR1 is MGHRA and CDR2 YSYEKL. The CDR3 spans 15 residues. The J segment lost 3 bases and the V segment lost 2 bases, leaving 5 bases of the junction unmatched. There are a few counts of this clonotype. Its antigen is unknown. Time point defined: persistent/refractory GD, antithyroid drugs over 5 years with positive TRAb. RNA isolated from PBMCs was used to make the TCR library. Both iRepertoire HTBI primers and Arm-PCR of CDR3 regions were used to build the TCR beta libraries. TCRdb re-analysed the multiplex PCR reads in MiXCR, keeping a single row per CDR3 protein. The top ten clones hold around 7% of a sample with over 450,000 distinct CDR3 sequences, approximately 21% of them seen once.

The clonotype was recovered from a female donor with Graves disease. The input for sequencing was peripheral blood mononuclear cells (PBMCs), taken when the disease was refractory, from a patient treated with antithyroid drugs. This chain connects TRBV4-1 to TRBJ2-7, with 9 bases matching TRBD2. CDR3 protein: CASSQQREVNYEQYF. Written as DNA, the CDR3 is TGCGCCAGCAGCCAACAGCGGGAGGTGAACTACGAGCAGTACTTC.